The source of this TCR beta chain is a study of control samples from healthy donors and cancer patients. Using immunoSEQ multiplex PCR, the repertoire was profiled, and TCRdb retains in-frame clones only, with some absent. This table has 70,000 to 90,000 clones, around 94% appearing once. This CDR3 comprises 13 residues. V was trimmed by 4 bases and J by 4 bases, leaving 13 bases between them. Germline-derived CDR1 and CDR2 are SQVTM and ANQGSEA. Material for sequencing was blood. The chain joins TRBV29-1 to TRBJ1-2, with no clear D. The origin of this receptor is a woman between 18 and 30 years old in good health. The CDR3 bases are TGCAGCGTTGCGAGGGATTCTGGCTATGGCTACACCTTC. Protein product: CSVARDSGYGYTF. The full variable domain, rest sourced from reference TRBV29-1 and TRBJ1-2, is SAVISQKPSRDICQRGTSLTIQCQVDSQVTMMFWYRQQPGQSLTLIATANQGSEATYESGFVIDKFPISRPNLTFSTLTVSNMSPEDSSIYLCSVARDSGYGYTFGSGTRLTVV.